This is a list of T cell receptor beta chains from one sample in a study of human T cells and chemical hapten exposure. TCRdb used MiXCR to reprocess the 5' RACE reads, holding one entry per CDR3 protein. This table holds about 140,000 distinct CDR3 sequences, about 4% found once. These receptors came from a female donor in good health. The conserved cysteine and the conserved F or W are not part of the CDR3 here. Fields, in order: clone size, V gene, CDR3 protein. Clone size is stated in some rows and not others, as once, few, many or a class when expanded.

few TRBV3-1 ASSLPGTGTGELF
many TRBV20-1 SASKIRDSRYQPQH
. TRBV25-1 ASSEYWALAKNIQY
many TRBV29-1 SGGQEAF
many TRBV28 ASSLGSGGGQPQH
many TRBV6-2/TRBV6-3 ASSSTSGGTEETQY
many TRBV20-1 SARDTLETQY
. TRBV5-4 ASSQGQAYNGYT
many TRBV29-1 SVCRDNENEKLF
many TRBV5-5 ASSLAGPGSPQRSNQPQH
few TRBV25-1 ASSARTGLGQPQH
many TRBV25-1 ASSEFGQGLSLDTQY
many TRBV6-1 ASSGSRLTDTQY
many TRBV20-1 SADGDFEQY
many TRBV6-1 ASSGHRADGY
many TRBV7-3 ASSGGANSPLH
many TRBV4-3 ASSQMTGGGTEAF
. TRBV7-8 ASSLWAPRDRGTDTQY
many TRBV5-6 ASSRQGSEAF
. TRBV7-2 ASSRRDSTYEQY
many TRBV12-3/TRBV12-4 ASSLFLGRVEQY
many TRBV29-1 SVGGLAGSEQY
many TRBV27 ASSLSSVGNTEAF
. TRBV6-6 ASTHRVGSYEQY
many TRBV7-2 ASSLGRNNEQF
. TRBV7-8 ASSLSVGGYYGYT
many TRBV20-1 SANTGTGRSYEQY
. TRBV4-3 ASSQGQGSRRQY
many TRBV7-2 ASNTGGNTEAF
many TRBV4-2 ASSQETDIQY
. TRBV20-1 SAVQGGSAEQY
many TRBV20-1 SARSVNRPYEQY
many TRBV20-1 SARDLRGDQETQY
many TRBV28 ASSLGGRFSYEQY
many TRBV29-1 SVRMTRGPTYEQY
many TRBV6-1 ASTDREAGNTIY
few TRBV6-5 ASSRGTGRKLF
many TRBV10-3 AISWTGTQETQY
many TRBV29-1 SVRDRSNTEAF
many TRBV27 ASSFTGGGFGSNQY
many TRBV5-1 ASSELSGGEETQY
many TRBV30 AWRKPGLGGVRSSYEQY
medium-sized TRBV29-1 SVISGTAKYEQY
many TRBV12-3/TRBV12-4 ASGDRAYGKLF
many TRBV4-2 ASSQDPGTRNQPQH
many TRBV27 ASSFGGLNTGELF
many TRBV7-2 ASSLSVYEQY
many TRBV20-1 SARQGRGPYEQY
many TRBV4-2 ASSQVWFGGAGTDTQY